Listed here are 24 T cell receptor beta chains from one sample, sequenced in a study of identical twins. TCRdb independently ran MiXCR on the 5' RACE reads; one entry per CDR3 protein. The data hold 450,000 or so distinct CDR3 sequences, with 13% to 15% observed a single time. This sample also belongs to another study, concerning yellow fever vaccine responses in identical twins.

The sample was CD4+ T cells sorted from blood. The receptors come from a woman aged 18 to 35 in good health.

The CDR3, as DNA: TGTGCCAGCAGTGCCCGGATCACACAGGATCAGCCCCAGCATTTT. Residues: CASSARITQDQPQHF. The chain has TRBV12-3 or TRBV12-4 and TRBJ1-5; possibly TRBD1 for D (5 bases). V was cut by 5 bases and J by 5 bases, with 16 bases left in between. This CDR3 has 15 amino acids.

For this clonotype: An end of the junction does not agree with germline; a read error may underlie this. V gene TRBV27 combines with J gene TRBJ2-1; 9 positions agree with TRBD1. CDR1 is MNHEY and CDR2 is SMNVEV in the germline V gene (reference sequence). CDR3 length: 16 residues. The CDR3 protein is CASNLLQGAGNNEQFF. For the CDR3, the DNA is TGTGCCAGCAATTTACTACAGGGGGCTGGTAACAATGAGCAGTTCTTC.

The chain couples TRBV7-8 to TRBJ2-5; the D is unclear. The germline V gene encodes CDR1 SGHVS and CDR2 FQNEAQ. V was pared by 0 bases and J by 4 bases, with 12 bases between. CDR3 length: 15 amino acids. This CDR3 is CASSLALQPRETQYF. The CDR3 coding sequence is TGTGCCAGCAGCTTAGCGTTACAGCCCAGAGAGACCCAGTACTTC.

CDR3 protein: CASSVEPYSYEQYF. CDR3 nucleotides: TGTGCCAGCAGCGTAGAACCATACTCCTACGAGCAGTACTTC. This chain joins TRBV9 and TRBJ2-7; D is uncertain. V lost 0 bases to trimming and J lost 0 bases, with 7 bases between them. Looked up from germline, CDR1 is SGDLS and CDR2 is YYNGEE. This CDR3 has 14 residues.

This clonotype was seen only a few times. This rearrangement joins TRBV18 to TRBJ2-1; possibly TRBD2 for D (6 bases). CDR1 is KGHSH, CDR2 LQKENI, per germline. Trimming took 3 bases from V and 4 from J, leaving 13 bases between them. The CDR3 length is 15 residues. CDR3 nucleotides: TGTGCCAGCTCACCTAGGGACTTAACTTACAATGAGCAGTTCTTC. It encodes CASSPRDLTYNEQFF. Variable domain in full (rest from reference TRBV18 and TRBJ2-1): NAGVMQNPRHLVRRRGQEARLRCSPMKGHSHVYWYRQLPEEGLKFMVYLQKENIIDESGMPKERFSAEFPKEGPSILRIQQVVRGDSAAYFCASSPRDLTYNEQFFGPGTRLTVL.

The chain couples TRBV29-1 to TRBJ2-7; tentative D call: TRBD2 (6 bases). Per germline, CDR1 SQVTM and CDR2 ANQGSEA. Trimming took 4 bases from V and 3 from J, leaving 10 bases between them. There are 12 residues in the CDR3. As DNA, the CDR3 is TGCAGCGTTGTTCGGGGGAACTACGAGCAGTACTTC. Translating it yields CSVVRGNYEQYF.

The CDR3 region has the DNA TGCAGTGCTAACAGGCTCGAGCAGTACTTC. Protein: CSANRLEQYF. The rearrangement links TRBV20-1 to TRBJ2-7, with a possible D match to TRBD1 (5 bases). The length of the CDR3 is 10 residues. CDR1 DFQATT and CDR2 SNEGSKA come from the germline V gene (reference sequence). Trimming took 4 bases from V and 6 from J, leaving 7 bases between them.

This clonotype turned up a few times. The chain joins TRBV7-9 to TRBJ1-1; D not resolved. The germline V gene has CDR1 SEHNR and CDR2 FQNEAQ (reference sequence). The CDR3 runs 17 residues. Trimming stripped 1 base from V and 5 bases from J, with 20 bases between. The DNA of the CDR3 is TGTGCCAGCAGCTTAGACGGTAAGGAGCGGCCACGGACTGAAGCTTTCTTT. This gives the protein CASSLDGKERPRTEAFF.

This sequence joins TRBV7-2 and TRBJ2-5, with D unclear. Between the trimmed V and J ends, which lost 4 bases and 5 bases, there was a span of 8 bases. The CDR3 is made up of 12 amino acids. Germline V gene lookup returns CDR1 SGHTA and CDR2 FQGNSA. The CDR3 sequence: CASSWSLETQYF. The CDR3 DNA reads TGTGCCAGCAGCTGGAGCCTGGAGACCCAGTACTTC.

This chain joins TRBV6-2 or TRBV6-3 and TRBJ1-1; no firm D call. The CDR3 contains 15 residues. The ends were cut back, 3 bases at V and 0 bases at J, with 11 bases in the middle. Germline CDR1 is MNHEY and CDR2 is SVGEGT. The chain's CDR3 is CASSYEFWMNTEAFF. The CDR3, as DNA: TGTGCCAGCAGTTATGAGTTTTGGATGAACACTGAAGCTTTCTTT.

The gene calls are TRBV20-1 and TRBJ2-7; TRBD2 agrees at 7 bases. CDR1 is DFQATT, CDR2 SNEGSKA, per germline (reference sequence). With 7 bases clipped from V and 6 bases from J, the junction kept 6 bases outside the gene matches. This CDR3 has 11 residues. CDR3 in amino acids: CSVSGGSEQYF. The CDR3 bases are TGCAGTGTCTCGGGGGGAAGCGAGCAGTACTTC.

On this clonotype itself: The missing conserved phenylalanine or tryptophan at the end of this CDR3 makes a read error likely. V gene TRBV5-1 combines with J gene TRBJ2-5, with D maybe TRBD1 (5 bases). The CDR3 is 15 amino acids. The V end was cut by 0 bases, the J end by 5 bases, with 14 bases between. Germline V gives CDR1 SGHRS, CDR2 YFSETQ. CDR3 nucleotides: TGCGCCAGCAGCTTGGAGGCAGGGAAGGCGGAGACCCAGTACCTC. Amino acids: CASSLEAGKAETQYL.

Only a few counts were recorded for this clonotype. The chain uses TRBV2 and TRBJ2-5, with D tentatively TRBD2 (5 bases). Germline assignment: CDR1 SNHLY and CDR2 FYNNEI. Trimming stripped 4 bases from V and 5 bases from J, with 20 bases between. The CDR3 extends over 16 amino acids. The CDR3 bases are TGTGCCAGCAGTGCTCGAGGTAGCGCTGTTGGGGAGACCCAGTACTTC. This codes for CASSARGSAVGETQYF.

This clonotype was observed a handful of times. This chain joins TRBV12-3 or TRBV12-4 and TRBJ2-1; the match to TRBD2 covers 7 bases. The CDR3 totals 13 residues. Losses at the gene ends were 3 bases for V and 10 bases for J; bases not matched to a gene: 6. The DNA of the CDR3 is TGTGCCAGCAGTTTGACTAGCCGAGACGAGCAGTTCTTC. Translated: CASSLTSRDEQFF.

In this sample, this clonotype turned up a few times. The rearrangement joins TRBV20-1 to TRBJ2-7, with 11 bases aligning to TRBD1. This CDR3 spans 13 amino acids. Germline trimming cut 6 bases from V and 4 bases from J; bases unmatched to any gene: 5. Germline V CDR1 and CDR2: DFQATT, SNEGSKA (reference sequence). This chain's CDR3 is CSAGGQGGYEQYF. The CDR3 DNA follows: TGCAGTGCGGGGGGACAGGGGGGGTACGAGCAGTACTTC.

The V and J genes are TRBV18 and TRBJ2-7; TRBD1 matches at 7 bases. Unmatched junction bases numbered 5, after V lost 4 bases and J lost 2 bases. The CDR3 totals 14 residues. CDR1 and CDR2 (germline): KGHSH, LQKENI. DNA of the CDR3: TGTGCCAGCTCACAGTCGACAGGGACCTACGAGCAGTACTTC. Its translation is CASSQSTGTYEQYF.

The sample holds a few counts of this clonotype. The chain couples TRBV6-1 to TRBJ2-7; 11 nucleotides agree with TRBD2. Per the germline V gene, CDR1 is MNHNS and CDR2 is SASEGT. The CDR3 is 15 residues long. J lost 4 bases, V lost 3 bases, and 5 bases had no gene match. Here the CDR3 reads CASSDRLAGKYEQYF. DNA for the CDR3: TGTGCCAGCAGTGATAGACTAGCGGGGAAGTACGAGCAGTACTTC.

This clonotype was seen a few times. This chain connects TRBV21-1 to TRBJ2-5; the table gives TRBD2 as D, unverified against the DNA. TRBV21-1 is a pseudogene segment. This CDR3 contains 18 residues. This CDR3 is CASSKGTPGRAFQETQYF. CDR3 coding DNA: TGTGCCAGCAGCAAAGGGACCCCCGGGAGGGCGTTCCAAGAGACCCAGTACTTC.

The rearrangement uses TRBV30 and TRBJ2-3; 7 positions agree with TRBD2. Trimming at V came to 0 bases and at J to 2 bases, leaving 8 bases not matched to a gene. Germline V gene sequence: CDR1 GTSNPN, CDR2 SVGIG (reference sequence). This CDR3 has 16 amino acids. The CDR3 sequence: CAWSVGSGYSTDTQYF. CDR3 bases: TGTGCCTGGAGTGTTGGTAGCGGGTATTCCACAGATACGCAGTATTTT.

A few counts support this clonotype. This chain connects TRBV4-2 to TRBJ2-7, with TRBD1 identical over 7 bases. Trimming took 4 bases from V and 1 from J; bases not matched to a gene: 7. Germline V gene sequence: CDR1 LGHNA, CDR2 YNFKEQ. The CDR3 totals 15 residues. The CDR3 loop is CASSPRPGQSYEQYF. The DNA of the CDR3 is TGTGCCAGCAGCCCTCGGCCGGGACAGTCCTACGAGCAGTACTTC.

The table lists this clonotype with a few counts. The CDR3 nucleotides are TGTGCCAGCAGTTTACCCAAGGTAGAGCAGTACTTC. The encoded protein is CASSLPKVEQYF. V gene TRBV28 combines with J gene TRBJ2-7; unclear D gene. V lost 2 bases to trimming and J lost 7 bases, with 9 bases between them. The CDR3 runs 12 residues. CDR1 is MDHEN and CDR2 is SYDVKM in the germline V gene.

The chain recombines TRBV30 with TRBJ2-3; D perhaps matches TRBD2 (5 bases). V gave up 2 bases and J gave up 2 bases, with 8 bases separating them. The CDR3 extends over 13 amino acids. Germline V gives CDR1 GTSNPN, CDR2 SVGIG (reference sequence). The CDR3 here is CAWSTDYTDTQYF. The CDR3 DNA sequence: TGTGCCTGGAGTACCGACTACACAGATACGCAGTATTTT.

The count of this clonotype is one. The V call is TRBV5-5, the J call TRBJ2-5; D might be TRBD1 or TRBD2, each matching 5 bases. Germline CDR1 reads SGHKS; CDR2 reads YYEKEE (reference sequence). CDR3 size: 15 residues. Trimming removed 6 bases from V and 2 bases from J, with 17 bases in between. DNA of the CDR3: TGTGCCAGCACGGGCTATGGGACGTTACAAGAGACCCAGTACTTC. Protein sequence: CASTGYGTLQETQYF. Filled out from reference TRBV5-5 and TRBJ2-5, the complete variable domain reads DAGVTQSPTHLIKTRGQQVTLRCSPISGHKSVSWYQQVLGQGPQFIFQYYEKEERGRGNFPDRFSARQFPNYSSELNVNALLLGDSALYLCASTGYGTLQETQYFGPGTRLLVL.

This clonotype was detected ten times or more. The chain combines TRBV20-1 with TRBJ2-3, with 9 positions matching TRBD2. From germline, CDR1 is DFQATT and CDR2 SNEGSKA (reference sequence). The CDR3 runs to 14 residues. The ends lost 6 bases at V and 2 bases at J; junction bases unmatched: 6. The CDR3 DNA follows: TGCAGTGCGCCGACTAGCGGAAACACAGATACGCAGTATTTT. It translates to CSAPTSGNTDTQYF.